One T cell receptor (beta chain) is described in this entry. Its specificity is not known. This entry comes from a study of PD-1 blockade in classical Hodgkin lymphoma. Notes on the study in general: The study reported lower baseline TCR diversity in newly diagnosed patients than in healthy donors. Similar baseline diversity was found in complete responders and newly diagnosed patients.

Sequenced by immunoSEQ multiplex PCR; TCRdb stores in-frame clones only, minus some. The sample has 30,000 or so clones, roughly four fifths seen once. The V gene's germline CDR1 is GTSNPN and CDR2 SVGIG (reference sequence). The CDR3 totals 11 residues. V was pared by 8 bases and J by 5 bases, with 12 bases between. All trial patients relapsed after autologous stem cell transplantation. The genes are TRBV30 and TRBJ2-5; D perhaps matches TRBD1 (6 bases). The TCR was taken from a human donor with classical Hodgkin lymphoma. Sample: peripheral blood mononuclear cells (PBMCs), taken at baseline. CDR3 sequence (DNA): TGTGCCCGACAGGTGCTCGAGACCCAGTACTTC. Amino acids: CARQVLETQYF.